This T cell receptor beta chain was sequenced for a study of cytomegalovirus exposure and HLA in healthy donors. Of note for this clone: Its antigen is as yet unknown.

PCR used 60 Vbeta primers and 13 Jbeta primers. Generated by immunoSEQ multiplex PCR, the TCRdb table keeps only in-frame clones and is missing some. The table shows roughly 90,000 clones, with roughly 83% occurring only once. Study-wide findings and caveats: Among TCR sequences, most were rare, though some public TCRs appeared in many donors. Among immune exposure information, only CMV serostatus was available. In a later analysis, a missense DCLRE1C variant was linked to TCR beta V- and J-gene trimming. Later analysis found that TCR beta chains associated with HLA were more clonally expanded than other, equally common chains.

Germline V CDR1 and CDR2: MGHRA, YSYEKL. The CDR3 covers 18 residues. V dropped 4 bases and J dropped 1; count of bases not matched to a gene: 8. This sequence was found in a man younger than 35 in good health and CMV-seronegative. The chain uses TRBV4-1 and TRBJ2-3; TRBD2 matches 13 bases. Sample: PBMCs. The CDR3 region has the DNA TGCGCCAGCAGCCCCGGACTAGCGGGAGCCCGGGGCACAGATACGCAGTATTTT. As protein: CASSPGLAGARGTDTQYF.